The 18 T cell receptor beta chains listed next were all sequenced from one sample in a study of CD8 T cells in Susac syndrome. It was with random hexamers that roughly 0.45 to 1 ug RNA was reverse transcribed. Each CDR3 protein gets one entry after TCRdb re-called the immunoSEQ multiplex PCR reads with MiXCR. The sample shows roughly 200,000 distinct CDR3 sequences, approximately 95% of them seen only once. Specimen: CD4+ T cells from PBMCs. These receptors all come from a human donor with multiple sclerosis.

This chain's CDR3 is CASYEVGRGYNEQFF. The CDR3 DNA follows: TGTGCCAGCTATGAGGTCGGTAGGGGATACAATGAGCAGTTCTTC. This rearrangement joins TRBV7-9 to TRBJ2-1, with a weak D call TRBD1 (5 bases). Germline CDR1 and CDR2: SEHNR and FQNEAQ (reference sequence). The length of the CDR3 is 15 residues. Trimming took off 8 bases at V and 4 bases at J, with 18 bases between the two ends. Based on the CDR3 plus reference TRBV7-9 and TRBJ2-1, the full variable domain is DTGVSQNPRHKITKRGQNVTFRCDPISEHNRLYWYRQTLGQGPEFLTYFQNEAQLEKSRLLSDRFSAERPKGSFSTLEIQRTEQGDSAMYLCASYEVGRGYNEQFFGPGTRLTVL.

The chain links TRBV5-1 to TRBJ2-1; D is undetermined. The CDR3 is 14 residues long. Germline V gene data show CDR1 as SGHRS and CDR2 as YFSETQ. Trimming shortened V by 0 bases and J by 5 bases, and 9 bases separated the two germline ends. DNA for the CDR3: TGCGCCAGCAGCTTGGGGGCAGCAAACAATGAGCAGTTCTTC. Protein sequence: CASSLGAANNEQFF. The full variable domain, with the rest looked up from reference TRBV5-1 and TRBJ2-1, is KAGVTQTPRYLIKTRGQQVTLSCSPISGHRSVSWYQQTPGQGLQFLFEYFSETQRNKGNFPGRFSGRQFSNSRSEMNVSTLELGDSALYLCASSLGAANNEQFFGPGTRLTVL.

The CDR3 protein is CASSRNRGWSSGELFF. The CDR3 DNA is TGTGCCAGCAGCCGTAACAGGGGATGGAGCTCCGGGGAGCTGTTTTTT. The V call is TRBV27, the J call TRBJ2-2, with TRBD1 matching over 7 bases. V lost 6 bases and J lost 6; bases outside the gene matches: 13. Germline V gene sequence: CDR1 MNHEY, CDR2 SMNVEV (reference sequence). The CDR3 length is 16 residues.

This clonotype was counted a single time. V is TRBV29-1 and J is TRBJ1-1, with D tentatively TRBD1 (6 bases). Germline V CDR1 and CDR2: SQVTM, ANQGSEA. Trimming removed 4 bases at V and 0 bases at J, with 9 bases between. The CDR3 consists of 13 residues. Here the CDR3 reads CSVGRGMNTEAFF. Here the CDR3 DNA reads TGCAGCGTTGGAAGGGGGATGAACACTGAAGCTTTCTTT.

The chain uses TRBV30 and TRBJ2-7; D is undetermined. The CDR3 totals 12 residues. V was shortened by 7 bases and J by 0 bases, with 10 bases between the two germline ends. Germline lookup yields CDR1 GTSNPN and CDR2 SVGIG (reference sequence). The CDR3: CAFTESSYEQYF. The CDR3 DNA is TGTGCCTTTACGGAGTCCTCCTACGAGCAGTACTTC.

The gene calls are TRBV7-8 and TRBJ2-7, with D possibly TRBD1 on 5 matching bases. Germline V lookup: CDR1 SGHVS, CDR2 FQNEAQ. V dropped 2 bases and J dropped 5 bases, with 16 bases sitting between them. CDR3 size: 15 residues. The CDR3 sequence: CASSLTGLSSNEQYF. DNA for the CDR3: TGTGCCAGCAGCTTAACAGGCCTCAGCTCGAACGAGCAGTACTTC.

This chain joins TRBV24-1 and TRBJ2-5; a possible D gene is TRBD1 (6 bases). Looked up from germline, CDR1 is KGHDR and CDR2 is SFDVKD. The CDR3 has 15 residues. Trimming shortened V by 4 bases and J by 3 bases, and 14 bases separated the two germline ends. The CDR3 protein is CATSDPSDREETQYF. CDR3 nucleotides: TGTGCCACCAGTGACCCCTCGGACAGAGAAGAGACCCAGTACTTC.

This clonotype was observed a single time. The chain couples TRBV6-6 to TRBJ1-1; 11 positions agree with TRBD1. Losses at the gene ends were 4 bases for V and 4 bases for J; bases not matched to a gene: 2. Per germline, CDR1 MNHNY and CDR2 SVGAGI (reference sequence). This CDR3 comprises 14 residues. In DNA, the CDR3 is TGTGCCAGCAGTTTCGGACAGGGGGCCACTGAAGCTTTCTTT. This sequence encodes CASSFGQGATEAFF.

DNA for the CDR3: TGTGCCAGCAGTGAAGGTCTGGGGTGGGGCTACGAGCAGTACTTC. The encoded protein is CASSEGLGWGYEQYF. V gene TRBV6-1 combines with J gene TRBJ2-7, with D unresolved. The V end lost 1 base, the J end lost 3 bases, and 13 bases lay between the germline ends. CDR3 length: 15 residues. In germline, CDR1 is MNHNS, CDR2 SASEGT.

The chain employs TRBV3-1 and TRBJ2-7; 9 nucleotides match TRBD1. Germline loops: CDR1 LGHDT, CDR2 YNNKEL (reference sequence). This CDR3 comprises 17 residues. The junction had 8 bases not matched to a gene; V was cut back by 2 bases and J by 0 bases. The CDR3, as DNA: TGTGCCAGCAGCCAAAGGCGCCCGGGACAGGGCTCCTACGAGCAGTACTTC. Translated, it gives CASSQRRPGQGSYEQYF.

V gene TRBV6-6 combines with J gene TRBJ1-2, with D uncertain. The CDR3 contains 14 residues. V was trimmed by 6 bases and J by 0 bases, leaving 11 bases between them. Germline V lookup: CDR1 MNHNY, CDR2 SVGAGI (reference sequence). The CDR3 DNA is TGTGCCAGCAGAGCGGTCTTAGCTAACTATGGCTACACCTTC. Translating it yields CASRAVLANYGYTF.

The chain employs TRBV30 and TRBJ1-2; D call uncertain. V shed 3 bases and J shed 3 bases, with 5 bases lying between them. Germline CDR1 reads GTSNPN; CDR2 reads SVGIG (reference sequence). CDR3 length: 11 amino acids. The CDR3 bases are TGTGCCTGGAGCCGGGACTATGGCTACACCTTC. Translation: CAWSRDYGYTF.

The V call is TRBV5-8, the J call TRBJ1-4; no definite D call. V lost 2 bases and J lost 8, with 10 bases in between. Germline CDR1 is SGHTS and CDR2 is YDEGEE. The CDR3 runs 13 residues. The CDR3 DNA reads TGTGCCAGCAGCTTTGACCTTCTCGAAAAACTGTTTTTT. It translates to CASSFDLLEKLFF.

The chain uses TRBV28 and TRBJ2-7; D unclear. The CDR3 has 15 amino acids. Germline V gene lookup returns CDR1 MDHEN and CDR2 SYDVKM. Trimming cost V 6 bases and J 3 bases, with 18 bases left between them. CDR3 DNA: TGTGCCAGCAGCTCCCTACAGTTGAAAGACTACGAGCAGTACTTC. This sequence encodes CASSSLQLKDYEQYF.

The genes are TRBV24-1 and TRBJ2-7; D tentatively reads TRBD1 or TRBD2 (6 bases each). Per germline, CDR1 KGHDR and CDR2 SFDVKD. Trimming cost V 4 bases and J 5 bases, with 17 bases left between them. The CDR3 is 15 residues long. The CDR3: CATSDPRGAGDEQYF. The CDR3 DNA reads TGTGCCACCAGTGACCCTAGGGGGGCAGGAGACGAGCAGTACTTC.

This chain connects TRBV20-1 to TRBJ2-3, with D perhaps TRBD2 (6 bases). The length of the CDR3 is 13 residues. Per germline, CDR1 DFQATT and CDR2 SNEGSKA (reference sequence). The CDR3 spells CSGNGGNTDTQYF. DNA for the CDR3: TGCAGCGGTAATGGGGGGAACACAGATACGCAGTATTTT.

CDR3 DNA sequence: TGTGCCAGCAGCAACCTCCCGAGGGAGTCCGAGCAGTACTTC. As protein: CASSNLPRESEQYF. The chain employs TRBV3-1 and TRBJ2-7, with a weak D call TRBD2 (5 bases). CDR3 length: 14 residues. Germline CDR1 reads LGHDT; CDR2 reads YNNKEL (reference sequence). Deletions cut 5 bases from V and 6 bases from J, with 17 bases between.

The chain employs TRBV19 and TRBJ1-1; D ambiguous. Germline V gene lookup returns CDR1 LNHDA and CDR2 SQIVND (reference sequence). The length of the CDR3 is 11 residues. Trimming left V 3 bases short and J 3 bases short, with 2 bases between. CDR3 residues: CASSIDTEAFF. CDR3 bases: TGTGCCAGTAGTATCGACACTGAAGCTTTCTTT.